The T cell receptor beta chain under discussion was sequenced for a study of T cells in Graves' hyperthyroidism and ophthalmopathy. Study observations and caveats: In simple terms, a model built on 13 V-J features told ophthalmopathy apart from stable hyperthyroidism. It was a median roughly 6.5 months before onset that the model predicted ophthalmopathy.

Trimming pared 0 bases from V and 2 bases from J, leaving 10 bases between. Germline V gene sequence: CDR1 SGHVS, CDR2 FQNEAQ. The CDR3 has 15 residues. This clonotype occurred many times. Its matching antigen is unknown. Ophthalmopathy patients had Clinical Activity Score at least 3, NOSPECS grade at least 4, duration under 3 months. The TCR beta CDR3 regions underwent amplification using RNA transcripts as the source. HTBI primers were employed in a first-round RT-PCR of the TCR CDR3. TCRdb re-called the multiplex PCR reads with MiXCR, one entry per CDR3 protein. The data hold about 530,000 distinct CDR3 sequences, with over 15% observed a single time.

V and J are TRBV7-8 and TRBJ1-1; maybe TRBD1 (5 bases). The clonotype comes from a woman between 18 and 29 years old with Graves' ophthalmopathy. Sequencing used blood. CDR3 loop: CASSLAGRVNTEAFF. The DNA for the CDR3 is TGTGCCAGCAGCTTAGCGGGACGGGTCAACACTGAAGCTTTCTTT.